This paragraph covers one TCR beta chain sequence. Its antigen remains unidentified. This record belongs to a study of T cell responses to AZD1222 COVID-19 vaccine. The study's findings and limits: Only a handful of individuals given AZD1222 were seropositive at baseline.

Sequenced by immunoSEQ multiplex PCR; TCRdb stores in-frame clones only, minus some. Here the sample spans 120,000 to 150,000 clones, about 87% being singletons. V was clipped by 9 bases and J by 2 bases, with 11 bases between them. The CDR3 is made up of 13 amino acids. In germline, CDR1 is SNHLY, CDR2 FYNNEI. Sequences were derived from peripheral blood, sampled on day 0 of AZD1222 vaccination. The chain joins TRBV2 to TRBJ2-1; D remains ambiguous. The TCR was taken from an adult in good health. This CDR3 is CASSTAAYNEQFF. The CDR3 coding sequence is TGTGCCAGTTCCACGGCGGCCTACAATGAGCAGTTCTTC. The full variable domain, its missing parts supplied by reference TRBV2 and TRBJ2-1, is EPEVTQTPSHQVTQMGQEVILRCVPISNHLYFYWYRQILGQKVEFLVSFYNNEISEKSEIFDDQFSVERPDGSNFTLKIRSTKLEDSAMYFCASSTAAYNEQFFGPGTRLTVL.